The clone carrying this T cell receptor (beta chain) was observed a single time. In the study's own analysis: Amplification of reference gene primers provided the estimated nucleated cell counts. Only in-frame clones appear in the TCRdb table, and some are missing; sequencing was by immunoSEQ multiplex PCR. For V, J and clone size, that table is used; D and trimming come from the DNA. The sample lists 200,000 or so clones, 80% to 90% occurring once. J was trimmed by 4 bases and V by 3 bases; bases with no gene match: 9. Germline loops: CDR1 GTSNPN, CDR2 SVGIG (reference sequence). The CDR3 loop spans 15 amino acids. This record comes from a study of blood T cell repertoires in COVID-19. Study at large: The cDNA or gDNA used as material had been derived from T cells, B-cell-depleted T cells, or PBMCs.

The chain couples TRBV30 to TRBJ2-7, with TRBD1 matching over 10 bases. Sequenced material: peripheral blood. This TCR came from a woman aged 60-75 years who had recovered from COVID-19. The CDR3 spells CAWRGPRTGGYEQYF. CDR3 DNA sequence: TGTGCCTGGAGAGGCCCCCGGACAGGGGGTTACGAGCAGTACTTC.